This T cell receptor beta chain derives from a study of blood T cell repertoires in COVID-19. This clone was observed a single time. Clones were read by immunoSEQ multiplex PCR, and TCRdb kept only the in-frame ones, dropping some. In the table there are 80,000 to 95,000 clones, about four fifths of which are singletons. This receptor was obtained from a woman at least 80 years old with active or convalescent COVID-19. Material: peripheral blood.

The CDR3, as DNA: TGTGCCACCAGCAGAGAAGGACAAACGATCTATGGCTACACCTTC. Protein product: CATSREGQTIYGYTF. The chain links TRBV15 to TRBJ1-2; tentatively, D is TRBD1 (5 bases). The V end lost 0 bases, the J end lost 4 bases, and 12 bases lay between the germline ends. Germline loops: CDR1 LNHNV, CDR2 YYDKDF (reference sequence). CDR3 size: 15 residues.